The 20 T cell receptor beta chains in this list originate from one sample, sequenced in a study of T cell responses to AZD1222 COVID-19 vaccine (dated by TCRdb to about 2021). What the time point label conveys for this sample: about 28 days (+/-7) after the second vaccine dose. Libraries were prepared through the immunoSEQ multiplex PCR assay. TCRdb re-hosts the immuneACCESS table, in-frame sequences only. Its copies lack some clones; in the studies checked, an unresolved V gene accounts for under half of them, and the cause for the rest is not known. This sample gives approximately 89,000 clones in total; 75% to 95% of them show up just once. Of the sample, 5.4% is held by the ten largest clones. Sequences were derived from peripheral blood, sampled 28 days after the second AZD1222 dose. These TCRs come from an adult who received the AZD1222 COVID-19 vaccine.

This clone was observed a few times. The CDR3 sequence: CASSLGGQGAAGNTIYF. The DNA for the CDR3 is TGCGCCAGCAGCTTGGGGGGACAGGGGGCTGCTGGAAACACCATATATTTT. The V gene is TRBV5-1, the J gene TRBJ1-3, with 12 positions matching TRBD1. The CDR3 totals 17 residues. Looked up from germline, CDR1 is SGHRS and CDR2 is YFSETQ. After removal of 0 bases from V and 2 bases from J, the junction contained 3 bases not matched to a gene.

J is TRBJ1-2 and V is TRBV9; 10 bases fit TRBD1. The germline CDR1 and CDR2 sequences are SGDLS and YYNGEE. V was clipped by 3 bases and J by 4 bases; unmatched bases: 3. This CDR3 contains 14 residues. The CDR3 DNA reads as TGTGCCAGCAGCGAGAGGACAGGGGGCTATGGCTACACCTTC. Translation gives CASSERTGGYGYTF.

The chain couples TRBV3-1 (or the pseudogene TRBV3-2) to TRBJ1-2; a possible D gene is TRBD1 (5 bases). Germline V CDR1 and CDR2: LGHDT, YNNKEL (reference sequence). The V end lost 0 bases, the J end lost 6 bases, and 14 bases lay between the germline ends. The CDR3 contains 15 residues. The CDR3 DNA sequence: TGTGCCAGCAGCCAAGAGGCAGGGCAAGAGGATGGCTACACCTTC. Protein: CASSQEAGQEDGYTF.

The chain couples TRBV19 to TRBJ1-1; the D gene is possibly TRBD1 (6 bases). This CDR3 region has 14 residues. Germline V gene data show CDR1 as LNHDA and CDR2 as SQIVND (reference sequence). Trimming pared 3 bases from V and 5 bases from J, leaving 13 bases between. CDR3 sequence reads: CASSILGGMTEAFF. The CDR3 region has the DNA TGTGCCAGTAGTATTTTAGGGGGGATGACTGAAGCTTTCTTT.

CDR3 DNA: TGTGCCAGCTCACCACTACCTCCGGGACAGGGTACCGATACGCAGTATTTT. Its protein product is CASSPLPPGQGTDTQYF. This chain uses TRBV18 with TRBJ2-3, with 9 bases aligning to TRBD1. V lost 1 base, J lost 6 bases, and 11 bases stayed unmatched. The CDR3 runs to 17 residues. Germline V gene sequence: CDR1 KGHSH, CDR2 LQKENI.

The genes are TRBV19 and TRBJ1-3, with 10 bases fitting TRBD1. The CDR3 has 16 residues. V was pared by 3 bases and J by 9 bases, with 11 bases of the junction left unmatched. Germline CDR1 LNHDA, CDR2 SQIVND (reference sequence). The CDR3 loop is CASSILPGQGSVTIYF. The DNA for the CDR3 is TGTGCCAGTAGTATCCTACCGGGACAGGGGTCCGTCACCATATATTTT.

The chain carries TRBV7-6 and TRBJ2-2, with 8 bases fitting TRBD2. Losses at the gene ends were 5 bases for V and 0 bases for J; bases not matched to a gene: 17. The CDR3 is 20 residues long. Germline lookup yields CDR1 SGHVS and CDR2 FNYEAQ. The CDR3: CASSPRDGGAGFSNTGELFF. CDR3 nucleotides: TGTGCCAGCAGCCCCCGCGACGGGGGGGCGGGGTTTTCGAACACCGGGGAGCTGTTTTTT.

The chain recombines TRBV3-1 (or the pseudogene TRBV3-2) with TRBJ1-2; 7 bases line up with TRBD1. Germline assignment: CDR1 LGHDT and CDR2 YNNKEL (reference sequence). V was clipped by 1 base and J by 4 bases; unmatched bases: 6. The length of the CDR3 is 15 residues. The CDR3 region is CASSQGPGGVYGYTF. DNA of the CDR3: TGTGCCAGCAGCCAAGGCCCAGGGGGTGTCTATGGCTACACCTTC.

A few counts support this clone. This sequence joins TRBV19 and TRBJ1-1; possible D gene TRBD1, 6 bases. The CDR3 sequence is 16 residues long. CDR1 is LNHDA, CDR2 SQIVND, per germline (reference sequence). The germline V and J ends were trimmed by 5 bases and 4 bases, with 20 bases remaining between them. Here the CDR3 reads CASSFKQGFGSTEAFF. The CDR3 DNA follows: TGTGCCAGTAGTTTCAAACAGGGTTTCGGAAGCACTGAAGCTTTCTTT. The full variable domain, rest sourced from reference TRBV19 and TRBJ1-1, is DGGITQSPKYLFRKEGQNVTLSCEQNLNHDAMYWYRQDPGQGLRLIYYSQIVNDFQKGDIAEGYSVSREKKESFPLTVTSAQKNPTAFYLCASSFKQGFGSTEAFFGQGTRLTVV.

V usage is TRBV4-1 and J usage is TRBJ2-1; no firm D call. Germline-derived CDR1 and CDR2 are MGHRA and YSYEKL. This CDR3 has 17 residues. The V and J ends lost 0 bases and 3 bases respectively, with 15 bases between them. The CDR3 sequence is CASSQDRTFGNYNEQFF. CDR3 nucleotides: TGCGCCAGCAGCCAAGATAGAACATTTGGGAACTACAATGAGCAGTTCTTC.

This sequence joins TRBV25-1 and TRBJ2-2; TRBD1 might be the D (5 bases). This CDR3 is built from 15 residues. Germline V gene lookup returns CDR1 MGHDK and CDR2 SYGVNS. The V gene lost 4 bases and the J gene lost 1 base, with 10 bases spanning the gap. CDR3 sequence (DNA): TGTGCCAGCAGTGCACGGACAAAGAACACCGGGGAGCTGTTTTTT. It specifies CASSARTKNTGELFF.

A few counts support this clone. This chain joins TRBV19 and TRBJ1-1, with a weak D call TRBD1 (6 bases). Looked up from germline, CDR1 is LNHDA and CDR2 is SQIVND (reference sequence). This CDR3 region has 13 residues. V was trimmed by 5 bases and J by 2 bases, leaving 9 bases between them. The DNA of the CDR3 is TGTGCCAGTAGTCAGGGGACAAACACTGAAGCTTTCTTT. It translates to CASSQGTNTEAFF.

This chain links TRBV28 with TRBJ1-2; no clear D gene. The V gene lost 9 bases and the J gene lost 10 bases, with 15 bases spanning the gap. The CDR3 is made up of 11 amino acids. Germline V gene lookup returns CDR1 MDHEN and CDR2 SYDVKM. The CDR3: CASRGRVVYTF. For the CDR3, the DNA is TGTGCCAGTCGAGGGAGGGTTGTCTACACCTTC.

CDR3 sequence: CATSGRRGGEKLFF. The CDR3 nucleotides are TGTGCCACCAGTGGGAGGAGGGGAGGTGAAAAACTGTTTTTT. The rearrangement joins TRBV24-1 to TRBJ1-4; a weak D match, TRBD1 (5 bases). This CDR3 region has 14 residues. From germline, CDR1 is KGHDR and CDR2 SFDVKD. V lost 5 bases to trimming and J lost 7 bases, with 13 bases between them.

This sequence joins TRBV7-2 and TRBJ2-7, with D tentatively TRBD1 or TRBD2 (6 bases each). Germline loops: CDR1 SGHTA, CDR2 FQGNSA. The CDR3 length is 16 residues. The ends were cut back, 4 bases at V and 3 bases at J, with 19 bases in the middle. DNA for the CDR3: TGTGCCAGCAGCTCCGGTGAGAGGGGGGCAAACTACGAGCAGTACTTC. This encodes CASSSGERGANYEQYF.

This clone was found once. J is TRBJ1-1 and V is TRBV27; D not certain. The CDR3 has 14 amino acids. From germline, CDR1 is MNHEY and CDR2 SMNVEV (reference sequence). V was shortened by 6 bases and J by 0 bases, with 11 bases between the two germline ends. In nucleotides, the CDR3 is TGTGCCAGCAGGGTCTCCGGGATGAACACTGAAGCTTTCTTT. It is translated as CASRVSGMNTEAFF.

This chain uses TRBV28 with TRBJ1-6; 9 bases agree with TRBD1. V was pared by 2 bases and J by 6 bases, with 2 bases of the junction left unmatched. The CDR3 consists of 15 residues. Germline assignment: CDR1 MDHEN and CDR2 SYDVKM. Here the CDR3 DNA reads TGTGCCAGCAGTTTAGGGGACAGGGCTAATTCACCCCTCCACTTT. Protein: CASSLGDRANSPLHF.

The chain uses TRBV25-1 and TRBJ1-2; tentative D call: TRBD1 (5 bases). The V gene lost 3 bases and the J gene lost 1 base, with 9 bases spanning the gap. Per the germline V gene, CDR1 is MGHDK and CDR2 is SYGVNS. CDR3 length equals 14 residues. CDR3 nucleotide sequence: TGTGCCAGCAGTGAGGGACGGGTTAACTATGGCTACACCTTC. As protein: CASSEGRVNYGYTF.

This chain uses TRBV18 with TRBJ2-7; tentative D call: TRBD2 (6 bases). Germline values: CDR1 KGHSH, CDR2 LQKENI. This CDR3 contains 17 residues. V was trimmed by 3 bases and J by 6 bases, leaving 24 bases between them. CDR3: CASSPRPTQDLGGEQYF. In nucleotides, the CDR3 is TGTGCCAGCTCACCTCGCCCCACGCAGGACCTCGGGGGCGAGCAGTACTTC.

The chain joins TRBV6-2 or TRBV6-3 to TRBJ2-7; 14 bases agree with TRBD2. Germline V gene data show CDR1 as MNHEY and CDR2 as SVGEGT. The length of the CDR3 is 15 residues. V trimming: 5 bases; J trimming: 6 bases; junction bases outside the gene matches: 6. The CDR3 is CASSRTSGGPREQYF. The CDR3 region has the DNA TGTGCCAGCAGTCGGACTAGCGGGGGGCCCCGCGAGCAGTACTTC.